This T cell receptor (beta chain) was obtained from a study of blood T cell repertoires in COVID-19. Study in general: Whether acute or convalescent, the COVID-19 samples came from the United States, Italy and Spain. Sources were T cells, B-cell-depleted T cells, or PBMCs; the material itself was cDNA or gDNA.

Germline assignment: CDR1 SGHAT and CDR2 FQNNGV. V shed 4 bases and J 4 bases; nucleotides not matched to a gene: 12. The CDR3 runs 19 residues. Authors' processing steps: Estimation of nucleated cell counts was performed using reference gene primer amplification. Clones were sequenced by immunoSEQ multiplex PCR, and TCRdb holds only the in-frame ones, with some missing. V and J calls plus clone size are reproduced from that table; the DNA served to infer D and trimming. The table lists some 220,000 clones, approximately 85% of them singletons. Sequencing was carried out using peripheral blood. The chain is built from TRBV11-2 and TRBJ2-3; 15 bases match TRBD2. This clonotype was sampled from a man in his fifties or sixties with acute or convalescent COVID-19. CDR3 DNA sequence: TGTGCCAGCAGCTCCCCCGGGACTAGCGGGAGGATTAGGGCAGATACGCAGTATTTT. Its translation is CASSSPGTSGRIRADTQYF.